Listed below are T cell receptor beta chains from one sample, sequenced in a study of type 1 and type 2 diabetes patients. TCRdb fed the multiplex PCR reads into MiXCR, producing one record per CDR3 protein. The data show under 300,000 distinct CDR3 sequences, with over 45% seen just once and approximately 13% held by the top ten. Sequenced: peripheral blood mononuclear cells (PBMCs). These TCRs come from a man between 18 and 29 years old with type 2 diabetes. The CDR3 runs from the conserved cysteine through the conserved F or W. A D gene is named only where the DNA matches it firmly. Clone size is stated in some rows and not others, as once, few, many or a class when expanded.

CASSPGFRNYNEQFF | TGTGCCAGTAGTCCTGGGTTTCGAAATTACAATGAGCAGTTCTTC | TRBJ2-1 | NA | few | TRBV19
CASSTLYEQYF | TGTGCCAGCAGTACGCTCTACGAGCAGTACTTC | TRBJ2-7 | NA | NA | TRBV6-1
CASSLQGAIYEQYF | TGTGCCAGCAGCTTACAGGGAGCTATCTACGAGCAGTACTTC | TRBJ2-7 | NA | NA | TRBV13
CASSVQGITEAFF | TGCGCCAGCAGCGTACAGGGTATTACTGAAGCTTTCTTT | TRBJ1-1 | NA | NA | TRBV7-9
CASSGIISGAGANVLTF | TGTGCCAGCAGCGGTATTATATCAGGGGCTGGGGCCAACGTCCTGACTTTC | TRBJ2-6 | NA | NA | TRBV2
CASSEGAALAKNIQYF | TGTGCCAGCAGTGAGGGGGCAGCCCTAGCCAAAAACATTCAGTACTTC | TRBJ2-4 | TRBD1 | NA | TRBV9
CAISESGLAESTDTQYF | TGTGCCATCAGTGAATCGGGGCTAGCGGAGAGCACAGATACGCAGTATTTT | TRBJ2-3 | TRBD2 | NA | TRBV10-3
CASYTGDYGYTF | TGTGCCAGCTATACAGGGGACTATGGCTACACCTTC | TRBJ1-2 | TRBD1 | NA | TRBV19
CASGLTATNEKLFF | TGCGCCAGCGGACTGACAGCCACTAATGAAAAACTGTTTTTT | TRBJ1-4 | NA | once | TRBV5-1
CSARDTGEPGNTIYF | TGCAGTGCTAGAGATACGGGGGAGCCTGGAAACACCATATATTTT | TRBJ1-3 | NA | NA | TRBV20-1
CASTVAGGPYNEQFF | TGTGCCAGCACCGTAGCGGGGGGCCCTTACAATGAGCAGTTCTTC | TRBJ2-1 | TRBD2 | few | TRBV9
CASSLLAGPSPAQYF | TGTGCCAGCAGCTTACTAGCGGGACCATCCCCTGCGCAGTATTTT | TRBJ2-3 | TRBD2 | few | TRBV2
CASGSYNEQFF | TGTGCCAGCGGTTCATACAATGAGCAGTTCTTC | TRBJ2-1 | NA | NA | TRBV25-1
CSAPPGRAFDEQFF | TGCAGTGCTCCACCGGGCAGGGCCTTCGATGAGCAGTTCTTC | TRBJ2-1 | NA | NA | TRBV20-1
CASSGSGFRETQYF | TGTGCCAGCAGCGGATCTGGGTTTAGAGAGACCCAGTACTTC | TRBJ2-5 | NA | NA | TRBV2
CASSLPGYTEAFF | TGTGCCAGCAGCTTACCAGGGTACACTGAAGCTTTCTTT | TRBJ1-1 | NA | NA | TRBV11-1
CATGGWGRLGYTF | TGTGCCACCGGGGGTTGGGGGCGCCTCGGCTACACCTTC | TRBJ1-2 | NA | many | TRBV10-3
CASSYLGGRGDTEAFF | TGTGCCAGCAGTTACCTAGGCGGCCGGGGTGACACTGAAGCTTTCTTT | TRBJ1-1 | NA | NA | TRBV2
CAGSLAPQGVGTGELFF | TGTGCCGGCAGTTTAGCACCACAGGGGGTGGGGACCGGGGAGCTGTTTTTT | TRBJ2-2 | TRBD1 | NA | TRBV12-3/TRBV12-4
CASSRDRDYGYTF | TGCGCCAGCAGTCGGGACAGGGACTATGGCTACACCTTC | TRBJ1-2 | TRBD1 | many | TRBV10-2
CASSVRSGLEGSPLHF | TGTGCCAGTAGTGTTAGGTCGGGGCTTGAGGGGTCACCCCTCCACTTT | TRBJ1-6 | NA | NA | TRBV19
CASGTGQYPFEAFF | TGTGCTAGTGGTACCGGACAGTACCCCTTTGAAGCTTTCTTT | TRBJ1-1 | NA | once | TRBV12-5
CAWSVDYTGELFF | TGTGCCTGGAGTGTAGATTACACCGGGGAGCTGTTTTTT | TRBJ2-2 | NA | NA | TRBV30
CASTAIAGAYNEQFF | TGTGCCAGTACCGCCATAGCGGGGGCCTACAATGAGCAGTTCTTC | TRBJ2-1 | TRBD2 | few | TRBV19
CASSENRPNSNQPQHF | TGCGCCAGCAGTGAGAACAGACCAAATAGCAATCAGCCCCAGCATTTT | TRBJ1-5 | NA | NA | TRBV10-1
CATSRVRGMDTQYF | TGTGCCACCAGCAGAGTTCGGGGAATGGATACGCAGTATTTT | TRBJ2-3 | NA | many | TRBV15
CASSVRSTPPETQYF | TGTGCCAGCAGCGTCAGAAGTACGCCCCCAGAGACCCAGTACTTC | TRBJ2-5 | NA | NA | TRBV9
CSGSKQYF | TGCAGCGGGAGTAAACAGTACTTC | TRBJ2-5 | NA | NA | TRBV29-1
CASRQLSYNEQFF | TGTGCCAGTAGACAGCTCTCCTACAATGAGCAGTTCTTC | TRBJ2-1 | NA | NA | TRBV27
CASRNRGQQETQYF | TGTGCCAGTAGAAATAGGGGACAGCAAGAGACCCAGTACTTC | TRBJ2-5 | TRBD1 | few | TRBV19
CASSLGNPGQPQHF | TGTGCCAGCAGCTTAGGTAATCCCGGTCAGCCCCAGCATTTT | TRBJ1-5 | NA | NA | TRBV7-2
CASSVYRGEYEQYF | TGTGCCAGCAGTGTTTACAGGGGCGAGTACGAGCAGTACTTC | TRBJ2-7 | TRBD1 | many | TRBV27
CASSLEWTNSYEQYF | TGTGCCAGCAGTCTCGAGTGGACCAACTCCTACGAGCAGTACTTC | TRBJ2-7 | NA | NA | TRBV12-3/TRBV12-4
CASSPTGPGLNEETQYF | TGTGCCAGTAGTCCCACAGGGCCGGGACTGAACGAAGAGACCCAGTACTTC | TRBJ2-5 | NA | NA | TRBV19
CAVLDGDGRNQPQHF | TGTGCCGTTCTCGACGGGGACGGACGTAATCAGCCCCAGCATTTT | TRBJ1-5 | NA | many | TRBV2
CASSEVPTNYNEQFF | TGTGCCAGCAGTGAAGTCCCCACCAACTACAATGAGCAGTTCTTC | TRBJ2-1 | NA | NA | TRBV13
CASKQALNNYGNTF | TGTGCCAGTAAGCAGGCGTTGAACAACTATGGCAACACCTTC | TRBJ1-2 | NA | NA | TRBV19
CASSSHPGDRNYGYTF | TGTGCCAGCAGCTCACATCCCGGGGACAGGAACTATGGCTACACCTTC | TRBJ1-2 | TRBD1 | NA | TRBV28
CASSAPGTGGADEQYF | TGTGCCAGTAGTGCCCCGGGGACAGGGGGGGCGGACGAGCAGTACTTC | TRBJ2-7 | TRBD1 | once | TRBV7-3
CASRGTGGNGELFF | TGTGCCAGCAGGGGTACAGGGGGCAACGGGGAGCTGTTTTTT | TRBJ2-2 | TRBD1 | NA | TRBV11-2
CASSDQVLAGGHEQFF | TGCGCCAGCAGTGATCAAGTTCTAGCGGGGGGACATGAGCAGTTCTTC | TRBJ2-1 | TRBD2 | NA | TRBV10-2
CASSTRPKLYNEQFF | TGTGCCAGTAGCACCCGCCCGAAACTCTACAATGAGCAGTTCTTC | TRBJ2-1 | NA | NA | TRBV19
CASQVEGNTEQFF | TGTGCCAGTCAGGTGGAGGGGAATACTGAGCAGTTCTTC | TRBJ2-1 | NA | few | TRBV7-3
CASSTDRGHGEKLFF | TGTGCCAGTAGCACAGACAGGGGACATGGTGAAAAACTGTTTTTT | TRBJ1-4 | TRBD1 | few | TRBV19
CASSEWKGAEDTQYF | TGTGCCAGCAGTGAATGGAAGGGGGCGGAAGATACGCAGTATTTT | TRBJ2-3 | TRBD1 | few | TRBV25-1
CATTGSLGEKLFF | TGTGCCACGACAGGGTCTCTAGGGGAAAAACTGTTTTTT | TRBJ1-4 | TRBD1 | NA | TRBV15
CSARGSPTGATGYTF | TGCAGTGCTAGAGGCTCCCCGACAGGGGCGACGGGCTACACCTTC | TRBJ1-2 | TRBD1 | NA | TRBV20-1
CASSFWGTREPQHF | TGTGCCAGCAGTTTCTGGGGGACGAGGGAGCCCCAGCATTTT | TRBJ1-5 | NA | once | TRBV12-3/TRBV12-4
CATQKRGQGDTQYF | TGTGCCACCCAAAAGAGGGGGCAAGGAGATACGCAGTATTTT | TRBJ2-3 | TRBD1 | NA | TRBV19
CAFLGRPYNSPLHF | TGTGCCTTTCTAGGACGGCCCTATAATTCACCCCTCCACTTT | TRBJ1-6 | NA | NA | TRBV30
CASSRQAYSNQPQHF | TGCGCCAGCAGTCGACAGGCCTATAGCAATCAGCCCCAGCATTTT | TRBJ1-5 | NA | NA | TRBV10-2
CASSLSGEAFF | TGTGCCAGCAGCTTAAGTGGGGAAGCTTTCTTT | TRBJ1-1 | NA | many | TRBV7-2
CASSGPGPNLYEQYF | TGTGCCAGCAGTGGACCCGGGCCAAACCTATACGAGCAGTACTTC | TRBJ2-7 | NA | NA | TRBV6-4
CAISEKGRGYTF | TGTGCCATCAGTGAAAAGGGGCGAGGCTACACCTTC | TRBJ1-2 | NA | many | TRBV10-3